This T cell receptor beta chain came from a study of cytomegalovirus exposure and HLA in healthy donors. In germline, CDR1 is KGHSH, CDR2 LQKENI. This CDR3 region has 15 residues. The junction had 7 bases not matched to a gene; V was cut back by 3 bases and J by 5 bases. The PCR had 60 Vbeta and 13 Jbeta primers. TCRdb keeps only in-frame clones here, not all; method: immunoSEQ multiplex PCR. The sample lists around 110,000 clones; 50% to 70% were seen once. Study-wide results and limits: In a later analysis, at a false discovery rate of 0.05, approximately 16,000 TCR beta sequences were associated with HLA alleles. Per a prior analysis, the majority of TCR beta V segments were productive roughly 87% or roughly 30% of the time.

As to this clone: Its matching antigen is unknown.

The rearrangement joins TRBV18 to TRBJ2-1, with 7 bases fitting TRBD2. The clonotype was recovered from a woman between 35 and 50 years old in good health and CMV-seropositive. The specimen was PBMCs. The CDR3 DNA is TGTGCCAGCTCACCGGAACGAGCGGGGCACAATGAGCAGTTCTTC. Translated, it gives CASSPERAGHNEQFF.